This T cell receptor beta chain stems from a study of cytomegalovirus exposure and HLA in healthy donors (dated by TCRdb to between 2016 and 2019). With regard to the full study: An earlier analysis of some 500 of the donors reported roughly 270 Gb of sequence data and some 120 million unique TCR beta sequences from about 200 million T cells. The later analysis used no new phenotypic data to find candidate immune exposures, relying instead on TCR beta sequences and their occurrence across donors. To study patterns of TCR occurrence, a later analysis re-analyzed previously published TCR beta repertoires from 666 donors and added high-resolution HLA genotyping. An early release that covered around 590 HLA-typed donors contained approximately 290 gigabases of sequencing data and approximately 85 million unique TCR sequences. HLA typing included class I and class II loci at four-digit resolution. The T cell repertoires of 700 or so subjects were profiled by immunosequencing and related to cytomegalovirus serostatus. Every repertoire in the discovery cohort had been generated on one and the same sequencing platform. The study aimed to test whether cataloging public T cell receptors could reveal signatures of past pathogen exposure. The number of donors typed differed by locus, with about 620-630 for A, B, C, DRB1 and DQB1, around 560 for DQA1, 600 to 610 for DPA1, and some 440 for DPB1. Among approximately 370 genotyped donors of the cohort, an average of roughly 230,000 unique TCR beta nucleotide sequences was sequenced per donor, of which about 19% were non-productive. An earlier analysis of about 600 of the donors used high-throughput TCR beta sequencing to judge whether each TCR beta V gene segment behaved as functional or pseudogenic. Donor age, sex, ethnicity and CMV serostatus were collected together with the repertoire data. To predict cytomegalovirus infection status, the study combined high-throughput TCR immunosequencing, statistical association of individual TCRs with disease status, and machine learning. The genetic ancestry cluster associated with self-reported Caucasian donors included 80% to 90% of the roughly 380 genotyped donors. Besides the first cohort of under 700 subjects, a separate validation cohort made up of about 120 different subjects was used. Genome-wide SNP genotypes for about 65% of the 666 donors were used in a later genetic analysis, which treated that subset as a discovery cohort. Because of strong linkage in the cohort, roughly 5 DR-DQ haplotypes were treated as single units for association and clustering. The full study reports these points: Immune exposure information for the cohort was limited to CMV serostatus. A cluster of highly shared sequence variants was judged likely to be a technical artifact of the sequencing pipeline. Because some donors lacked HLA typing at each locus, the association tests relied only on the typed subset. A further reported finding was that TCR beta sequences accurately predicted the HLA-A and HLA-B alleles for most subjects in the first cohort. It was suggested by the authors that the approach could potentially be generalized to other disease states and immunological phenotypes. Three of the identified cytomegalovirus-associated TCR beta chains were confirmed in vitro to be specific for cytomegalovirus antigens. According to a later analysis, TCR association rates differed among HLA loci, with DRB1 alleles showing the most associated TCRs and HLA-C alleles showing the fewest. Only TCR beta chains were sequenced in this cohort, and the absence of alpha or paired-chain data limited detectable features. An association between a missense DCLRE1C variant and V-gene and J-gene trimming of TCR beta chains was found in a later genetic analysis and replicated in an independent cohort. In a later analysis, about 17,000 TCR beta sequences were associated with specific HLA alleles at a false discovery rate of 0.05. A later analysis reported that several top co-occurrence clusters appeared linked to parvovirus B19, influenza, CMV and Epstein-Barr virus. Some IMGT-functional V segments, including TRBV6-2 and TRBV6-3, could not be told apart with the 87-base-pair reads, so those segments were excluded. The earlier analysis of almost 600 of the donors excluded approximately 17 rarely observed V segments, including chromosome 9 orphons, because counts were too low. In a later analysis, HLA-associated TCR beta chains showed more clonal expansion and lower generation probabilities than non-associated chains that were equally common. The classifier was reported to diagnose cytomegalovirus status with high specificity and sensitivity in both the original and validation cohorts. In the study, some 160 TCR beta chains were listed as associated with cytomegalovirus. In an earlier analysis of some 500 of the donors, most TCR beta V segments appeared in productive rearrangements about 87% or about 30% of the time, broadly matching IMGT annotations. Most CMV-associated TCR beta chains appeared to be HLA-restricted in a later analysis, and the HLA associations seemed to be driven largely by CMV exposure. A later genetic analysis reported fewer N-insertions in productive TCRs among donors in an Asian-associated ancestry cluster than the roughly 650-donor mean. While some public TCRs were present in many individuals, most TCR sequences turned up only very rarely across donors. Sequencing depth was assumed to be roughly uniform across donors in the presence/absence analyses, though that assumption may not hold. When HLA alleles, especially DR and DQ, strongly co-occurred, attributing TCR associations to individual alleles was difficult. Linkage disequilibrium might explain the correlated functional status among segregating V segments, but an unknown experimental factor could not be excluded.

The cohort comprised around 690 healthy bone marrow donors. At the time of sampling, every cohort member was nominally healthy, though immune exposures that went unrecorded were likely present. The donor was CMV seronegative and was included in the group of 352 seronegative cohort members. Each donor provided a peripheral blood sample, and peripheral blood mononuclear cells were used for TCR beta sequencing. The Qiagen DNeasy Blood Extraction Kit was used to extract genomic DNA from the blood cell samples. As regards this clone: Its antigen has not been determined. No per-base quality is available; no much larger clone lies one base away.

The CDR3 goes from the cysteine to the phenylalanine over 15 residues. The entry retains the CDR3 DNA only, 45 bases that are in frame from base 1. The V and J ends are trimmed by 8 bases and 4 bases, leaving 20 bases between them. The germline V gene yields MDHEN for CDR1 and SYDVKM for CDR2. The library relied on the immunoSEQ multiplex PCR assay. A mixture of 60 forward primers for TCR Vbeta segments and 13 reverse primers for TCR Jbeta segments was used in the multiplex PCR. Amplification of the CDR3 region of rearranged TCR beta genes was performed with a multiplex PCR assay on genomic DNA. Amplified TCR beta libraries were sequenced as 87-base-pair reads on the Illumina HiSeq System. As for how the authors treated the data: A later analysis counted about 80 million unique TCR beta chains across the 600 to 850 repertoires, and around 9.9 million of these chains were shared by at least two donors. A nearest-neighbor algorithm error-corrected the raw reads and collapsed the reads into unique sequences, merging closely related sequences to remove PCR and sequencing errors. V, D and J gene segments were assigned by aligning CDR3 sequences to IMGT reference sequences. Each retained sequence needed at least a six-nucleotide match to both a V gene segment and a J gene segment. A rearrangement was called productive if the CDR3 had no stop codons and remained in frame with V and J, and every other rearrangement was called non-productive. CDR3 was defined according to IMGT convention as the region running from the second conserved V-encoded cysteine to the conserved J-encoded phenylalanine. The earlier analysis of some 550 of the donors excluded any sequence lacking an unambiguous match to a single V gene segment. In an earlier analysis of approximately 500 of the donors, a V segment was called functional when productive rearrangements were above 56.7%, and segregating when the standard deviation between donors exceeded 5%. A statistical classification framework was built to diagnose cytomegalovirus status from the catalog of TCR beta chain sequences. V and J gene assignment, in a later analysis, came from comparing TCR nucleotide sequences with IMGT/GENE-DB human TR gene sequences. In a later analysis, CDR3 sequences and most-parsimonious VDJ recombination scenarios were assigned using the TCRdist pipeline. In a later analysis, each TCR beta chain was defined by its CDR3 amino acid sequence together with its V-gene family, and reads without a unique V-gene family were excluded. As a way to deal with suspected cross-contamination and a sequencing artifact, a later analysis dropped 450 to 600 nucleotide sequences that were highly shared and had low generation probability. For each public chain, a later analysis derived a clonal expansion index from normalized ranks of inferred template counts within each repertoire. Generation probabilities in a later analysis came from a VDJ recombination model fitted to out-of-frame rearrangements, and those results were checked against IGoR. A later analysis scored TCR-TCR, TCR-HLA and TCR-CMV co-occurrence with hypergeometric tests, applying a repertoire-size bias correction to TCR pairs. In a later analysis, false discovery rates were estimated by permuting HLA or CMV assignments 20 times. In a later analysis, co-occurring TCRs were grouped using DBSCAN, with TCRdist sequence similarity added in when clustering inside HLA-allele-positive subsets. Repertoires with fewer than 30,000 or more than 120,000 public chains were left out of co-occurrence clustering, as were five repertoires with anomalous nucleotide sharing. TCRdb retrieved this table from immuneACCESS and kept in-frame rearrangements only. Not all clones are present; in checked studies, unresolved V genes account for under half, and no reason is known for the remainder. V, J and clone size reflect that table, while D and trimming were determined from the DNA. The sample table contains under 100,000 clones; only one count was recorded for 60% to 80% of them. The ten top clones hold about 3.1% of the sample.

The TCR sequence derives from a man aged 50 to 60 in good health and CMV-seronegative. The specimen sequenced was PBMCs. The rearranged chain carries TRBV28 and TRBJ1-2, with TRBD1 as a weak D call on 5 bases. The sequence in DNA is TGTGCCAGCTCGACGTGGGGTACAGGTAGCTATGGCTACACCTTC. Its translation reads: CASSTWGTGSYGYTF.